This entry lists 16 T cell receptor beta chains sequenced from one sample in a study of vaccination effects on CD4 cells after COVID-19. Upon completion of 10 days in culture, CD4+ T cells were isolated. Assay: immunoSEQ multiplex PCR; the TCRdb copy retains only in-frame clones and omits some. In the table there are tens of thousands of clones, just over 70% of which are singletons. These receptors have no identified antigens. The specimen comprised CD4+ T cells from PBMCs cultured without peptide, sampled before COVID-19 vaccination. All receptors come from a human donor who had a prior SARS-CoV-2 infection.

The CDR3 protein is CASSEARGHGDEAFF. CDR3 sequence (DNA): TGTGCCAGCAGTGAAGCCAGGGGGCACGGGGATGAAGCTTTCTTT. The chain recombines TRBV6-1 with TRBJ1-1, with 8 bases aligning to TRBD1. Germline lookup yields CDR1 MNHNS and CDR2 SASEGT. The CDR3 consists of 15 residues. V was pared by 0 bases and J by 7 bases, with 7 bases of the junction left unmatched.

This clone occurred a few times. CDR3 nucleotide sequence: TGTGCCTGTACTCCGCAGGGGTGGGGTTCTGGGGCCAACGTCCTGACTTTC. Protein: CACTPQGWGSGANVLTF. The rearrangement uses TRBV30 and TRBJ2-6; D possibly corresponds to TRBD1 (6 bases). V was pared by 6 bases and J by 1 base, with 19 bases between. Germline V gives CDR1 GTSNPN, CDR2 SVGIG (reference sequence). The CDR3 runs 17 residues.

J is TRBJ2-5 and V is TRBV6-4, with 7 nucleotides matching TRBD2. The ends lost 2 bases at V and 7 bases at J; junction bases unmatched: 4. This CDR3 comprises 13 residues. The germline V gene encodes CDR1 MRHNA and CDR2 SNTAGT. CDR3 sequence (DNA): TGTGCCAGCAGTGACACCCCGGGGGGGACCCAGTACTTC. This gives the protein CASSDTPGGTQYF.

The V gene is TRBV2, the J gene TRBJ1-1; D is unclear. Trimming left V 7 bases short and J 1 base short, with 10 bases between. In germline, CDR1 is SNHLY, CDR2 FYNNEI. The CDR3 runs to 13 residues. CDR3 protein: CASIVLANTEAFF. CDR3 DNA sequence: TGTGCCAGCATAGTTTTGGCGAACACTGAAGCTTTCTTT.

The CDR3 reads CASSFGSTGEQYF. CDR3 nucleotide sequence: TGTGCCAGCAGCTTCGGATCTACAGGGGAGCAGTACTTC. This chain links TRBV7-3 with TRBJ2-7; tentatively, D is TRBD1 (6 bases). Germline CDR1 SGHTA, CDR2 FQGTGA. The CDR3 extends over 13 amino acids. Trimming removed 3 bases at V and 7 bases at J, with 13 bases between.

The chain has TRBV12-3 or TRBV12-4 and TRBJ1-1; D is possibly TRBD1 (6 bases). CDR3 length: 13 residues. V was shortened by 6 bases and J by 0 bases, with 8 bases between the two germline ends. CDR3 nucleotides: TGTGCCAGCAGGAGGGACATGAACACTGAAGCTTTCTTT. Its translation is CASRRDMNTEAFF.

This clone was seen just once. The chain couples TRBV2 to TRBJ2-3; no clear D. The CDR3 is made up of 13 amino acids. Trimming took off 2 bases at V and 5 bases at J, with 8 bases between the two ends. Germline-derived CDR1 and CDR2 are SNHLY and FYNNEI. CDR3 residues: CASSELAIDTQYF. DNA of the CDR3: TGTGCCAGCAGTGAATTGGCCATAGATACGCAGTATTTT.

The J gene is TRBJ2-5, the V gene TRBV3-1 (or the pseudogene TRBV3-2); 11 bases align to TRBD2. The J segment lost 5 bases and the V segment lost 6 bases, leaving 8 bases of the junction unmatched. From germline, CDR1 is LGHDT and CDR2 YNNKEL (reference sequence). The CDR3 runs 15 residues. CDR3 in DNA: TGTGCCAGCAGTCTAGCGGGAGGTGCTTTGGAGACCCAGTACTTC. This encodes CASSLAGGALETQYF.

The chain joins TRBV3-1 (or the pseudogene TRBV3-2) to TRBJ2-7, with 10 bases lining up with TRBD2. V trimming: 4 bases; J trimming: 2 bases; junction bases outside the gene matches: 2. Looked up from germline, CDR1 is LGHDT and CDR2 is YNNKEL (reference sequence). The CDR3 has 14 amino acids. CDR3 protein: CASSLAGGAYEQYF. The CDR3, as DNA: TGTGCCAGCAGCCTAGCGGGGGGCGCCTACGAGCAGTACTTC.

The chain links TRBV29-1 to TRBJ2-7; TRBD1 agrees at 11 bases. CDR3 size: 13 residues. Germline values: CDR1 SQVTM, CDR2 ANQGSEA. J gave up 6 bases and V 2 bases, and 3 bases lay outside the gene matches. As DNA, the CDR3 is TGCAGCGTTGAACGGACAGGGGGCGCCGAGCAGTACTTC. It translates to CSVERTGGAEQYF.

A few counts support this clone. V gene TRBV6-5 combines with J gene TRBJ2-7; possible D gene TRBD2, 5 bases. The CDR3 is 15 residues long. The V end was cut by 0 bases, the J end by 3 bases, with 12 bases between. Looked up from germline, CDR1 is MNHEY and CDR2 is SVGAGI. Written as DNA, the CDR3 is TGTGCCAGCAGTTACTCACGACTAAGGGTCTACGAGCAGTACTTC. It codes for CASSYSRLRVYEQYF.

This chain joins TRBV13 and TRBJ2-6; 7 bases align to TRBD1. There are 16 residues in the CDR3. V shed 5 bases, J shed 2 bases, and the junction held 6 bases outside the gene matches. Per germline, CDR1 PRHDT and CDR2 FYEKMQ (reference sequence). The CDR3 loop is CASSLNTGAGANVLTF. The CDR3 bases are TGTGCCAGCAGCCTGAATACAGGGGCTGGGGCCAACGTCCTGACTTTC. Filled out from reference TRBV13 and TRBJ2-6, the complete variable domain reads AAGVIQSPRHLIKEKRETATLKCYPIPRHDTVYWYQQGPGQDPQFLISFYEKMQSDKGSIPDRFSAQQFSDYHSELNMSSLELGDSALYFCASSLNTGAGANVLTFGAGSRLTVL.

This clone was found once. This rearrangement joins TRBV6-5 to TRBJ1-1; D is unresolved. The CDR3 has 16 residues. In germline, CDR1 is MNHEY, CDR2 SVGAGI. Trimming shortened V by 4 bases and J by 5 bases, and 20 bases separated the two germline ends. In nucleotides, the CDR3 is TGTGCCAGCAGTTTCACGTCACTTTACTCAAGAACTGAAGCTTTCTTT. This codes for CASSFTSLYSRTEAFF.

This clone was seen only a few times. This chain links TRBV25-1 with TRBJ1-5; no clear D. The CDR3 has 15 residues. Trimming removed 3 bases from V and 2 bases from J, with 11 bases in between. Germline V lookup: CDR1 MGHDK, CDR2 SYGVNS. CDR3 DNA sequence: TGTGCCAGCAGTGATGCAGGATGGGGCAATCAGCCCCAGCATTTT. Encoded protein: CASSDAGWGNQPQHF.

This rearrangement joins TRBV4-1 to TRBJ2-5; TRBD2 might be the D (6 bases). There are 15 residues in the CDR3. V lost 4 bases to trimming and J lost 6 bases, with 18 bases between them. Germline-derived CDR1 and CDR2 are MGHRA and YSYEKL. The CDR3 sequence is CASSLGLQSQKTQYF. CDR3 in DNA: TGCGCCAGCAGCCTGGGACTCCAGTCCCAGAAGACCCAGTACTTC.

This clone appeared a few times. The chain recombines TRBV4-1 with TRBJ2-1; 7 bases match TRBD2. The V segment lost 4 bases and the J segment 4 bases; nucleotides outside the gene matches: 22. This CDR3 is 20 amino acids long. The germline CDR1 and CDR2 sequences are MGHRA and YSYEKL. CDR3 amino acids: CASSRIARTPLTGGYNEQFF. CDR3 DNA: TGCGCCAGCAGCCGAATTGCTCGGACACCGCTAACGGGGGGATACAATGAGCAGTTCTTC.